The 2 T cell receptor beta chains listed next were all sequenced from one sample in a study of blood T cells in healthy people across ages. A second PCR, run for about 7 to 11 cycles, used a sample-barcoded 5' primer plus a J-beta primer mix. TCRdb independently ran MiXCR on the 5' RACE reads; one entry per CDR3 protein. Seen here are roughly 680,000 distinct CDR3 sequences, roughly 21% observed once, and the top ten hold roughly 3.7%. The sample comprised blood. All receptors derive from an older man in good health.

This clonotype turned up a few times. J is TRBJ1-5 and V is TRBV7-8; D call uncertain. CDR3 length: 16 residues. Trimming took off 1 base at V and 2 bases at J, with 12 bases between the two ends. The germline CDR1 and CDR2 sequences are SGHVS and FQNEAQ. The CDR3 is CASSLVGSKGNQPQHF. CDR3 DNA: TGTGCCAGCAGCTTAGTTGGGTCCAAAGGCAATCAGCCCCAGCATTTT.

The chain employs TRBV3-1 and TRBJ2-7; no reliable D call. Germline lookup yields CDR1 LGHDT and CDR2 YNNKEL (reference sequence). The CDR3 length is 13 residues. The V and J ends lost 5 bases and 3 bases respectively, with 11 bases between them. As DNA, the CDR3 is TGTGCCAGCAGCGGCGGCGGATACTACGAGCAGTACTTC. Amino acids: CASSGGGYYEQYF.